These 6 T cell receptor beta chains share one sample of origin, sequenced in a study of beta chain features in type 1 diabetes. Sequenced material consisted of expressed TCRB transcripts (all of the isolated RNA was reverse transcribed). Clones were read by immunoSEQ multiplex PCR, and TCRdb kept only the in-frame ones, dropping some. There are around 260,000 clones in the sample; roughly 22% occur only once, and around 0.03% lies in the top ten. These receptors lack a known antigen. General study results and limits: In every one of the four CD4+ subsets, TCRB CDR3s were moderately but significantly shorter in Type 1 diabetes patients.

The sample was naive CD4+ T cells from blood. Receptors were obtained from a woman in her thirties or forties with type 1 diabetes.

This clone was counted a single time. CDR3 region: CASSLGEVYGYTF. The CDR3 bases are TGCGCCAGCAGCTTAGGGGAGGTCTATGGCTACACCTTC. The chain employs TRBV5-1 and TRBJ1-2; D is possibly TRBD1 (5 bases). The CDR3 contains 13 residues. From germline, CDR1 is SGHRS and CDR2 YFSETQ. Trimming shortened V by 2 bases and J by 4 bases, and 9 bases separated the two germline ends.

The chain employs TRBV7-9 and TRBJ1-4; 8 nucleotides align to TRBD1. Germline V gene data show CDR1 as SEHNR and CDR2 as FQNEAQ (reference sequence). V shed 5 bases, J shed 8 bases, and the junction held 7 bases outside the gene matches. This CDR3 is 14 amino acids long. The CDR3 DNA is TGTGCCAGCAGCACCCAGGGGGCAGACGAAAAACTGTTTTTT. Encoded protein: CASSTQGADEKLFF.

The CDR3 nucleotides read TGTGCCAGCTCCCTACTGGGGGGTTACAATGAGCAGTTCTTC. This gives the protein CASSLLGGYNEQFF. This sequence joins TRBV7-3 and TRBJ2-1; tentatively, D is TRBD2 (6 bases). Germline V gene data show CDR1 as SGHTA and CDR2 as FQGTGA. The CDR3 loop spans 14 amino acids. Trimming shortened V by 8 bases and J by 4 bases, and 15 bases separated the two germline ends.

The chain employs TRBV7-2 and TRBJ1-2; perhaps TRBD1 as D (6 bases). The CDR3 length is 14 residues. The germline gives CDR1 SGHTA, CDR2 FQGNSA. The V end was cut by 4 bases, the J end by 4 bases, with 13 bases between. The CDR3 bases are TGTGCCAGCAGCTCCTACAGGGTGGGCTATGGCTACACCTTC. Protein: CASSSYRVGYGYTF.

CDR3 bases: TGTGCCAGCAGACGTACGGAGCACGAGACCCAGTACTTC. Its protein product is CASRRTEHETQYF. This sequence joins TRBV5-4 and TRBJ2-5; D uncertain. Looked up from germline, CDR1 is SGHNT and CDR2 is YYREEE (reference sequence). Trimming pared 5 bases from V and 5 bases from J, leaving 13 bases between. The CDR3 runs to 13 residues. Combining the CDR3 with reference TRBV5-4 and TRBJ2-5 gives the whole variable domain ETGVTQSPTHLIKTRGQQVTLRCSSQSGHNTVSWYQQALGQGPQFIFQYYREEENGRGNFPPRFSGLQFPNYSSELNVNALELDDSALYLCASRRTEHETQYFGPGTRLLVL.

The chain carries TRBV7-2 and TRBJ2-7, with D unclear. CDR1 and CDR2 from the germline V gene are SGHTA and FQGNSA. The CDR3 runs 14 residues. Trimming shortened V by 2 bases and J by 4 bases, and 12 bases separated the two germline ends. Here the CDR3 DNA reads TGTGCCAGCAGCTTAAAGACTGATTTGTACGAGCAGTACTTC. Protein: CASSLKTDLYEQYF.